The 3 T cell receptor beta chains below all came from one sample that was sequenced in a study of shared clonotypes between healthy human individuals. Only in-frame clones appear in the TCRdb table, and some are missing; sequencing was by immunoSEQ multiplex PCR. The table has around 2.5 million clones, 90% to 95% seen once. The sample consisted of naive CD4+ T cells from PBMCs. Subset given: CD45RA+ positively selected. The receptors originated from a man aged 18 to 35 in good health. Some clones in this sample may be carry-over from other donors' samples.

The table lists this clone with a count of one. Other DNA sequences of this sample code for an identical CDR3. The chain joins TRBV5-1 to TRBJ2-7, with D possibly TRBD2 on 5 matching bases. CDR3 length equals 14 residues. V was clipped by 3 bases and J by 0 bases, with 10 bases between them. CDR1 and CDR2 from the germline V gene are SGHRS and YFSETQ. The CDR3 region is CASSSSGLSYEQYF. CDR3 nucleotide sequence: TGCGCCAGCAGCTCCTCCGGACTCTCCTACGAGCAGTACTTC.

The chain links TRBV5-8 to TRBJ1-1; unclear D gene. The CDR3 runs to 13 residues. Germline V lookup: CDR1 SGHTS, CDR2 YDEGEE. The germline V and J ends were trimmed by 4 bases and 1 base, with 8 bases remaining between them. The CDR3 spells CASSKGKNTEAFF. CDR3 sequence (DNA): TGTGCCAGCAGCAAAGGCAAGAACACTGAAGCTTTCTTT.

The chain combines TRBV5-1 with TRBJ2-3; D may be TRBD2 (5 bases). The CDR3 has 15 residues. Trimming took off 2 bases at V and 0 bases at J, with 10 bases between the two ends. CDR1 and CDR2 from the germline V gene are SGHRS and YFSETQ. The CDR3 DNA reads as TGCGCCAGCAGCTTTAGCGCTTCTAGCACAGATACGCAGTATTTT. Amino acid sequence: CASSFSASSTDTQYF.